This passage covers 29 T cell receptor beta chains from one sample sequenced in a study of blood T cell repertoires in COVID-19. TCRdb keeps only in-frame clones here, not all; method: immunoSEQ multiplex PCR. This sample has 55,000 to 65,000 clones; roughly 89% occur once, and the top ten carry approximately 45%. The sequencing sample was made of peripheral blood. These receptors came from an older woman with COVID-19, enrolled during active disease.

The chain recombines TRBV7-7 with TRBJ2-1, with a possible D match to TRBD2 (5 bases). Per the germline V gene, CDR1 is SSHAT and CDR2 is FNYEAQ (reference sequence). The V end lost 5 bases, the J end lost 5 bases, and 10 bases lay between the germline ends. The CDR3 spans 13 residues. The CDR3 here is CASSLGSDNEQFF. The CDR3 bases are TGTGCCAGCAGCCTTGGGAGCGACAATGAGCAGTTCTTC.

The chain carries TRBV7-2 and TRBJ1-5; unclear D gene. Germline CDR1 and CDR2: SGHTA and FQGNSA. V gave up 5 bases and J gave up 5 bases, with 10 bases separating them. The CDR3 consists of 13 residues. The CDR3 loop is CASSADLYQPQHF. CDR3 DNA: TGTGCCAGCAGCGCGGATCTTTATCAGCCCCAGCATTTT.

This chain links TRBV24-1 with TRBJ1-4; D might be TRBD1 (6 bases). The CDR3 is 16 amino acids. Germline CDR1 KGHDR, CDR2 SFDVKD. The ends were cut back, 3 bases at V and 3 bases at J, with 13 bases in the middle. DNA of the CDR3: TGTGCCACCAGTGATCCTACGGCAGGGGCTAATGAAAAACTGTTTTTT. This translates into CATSDPTAGANEKLFF.

The chain employs TRBV7-9 and TRBJ2-1, with 8 positions matching TRBD2. Germline loops: CDR1 SEHNR, CDR2 FQNEAQ (reference sequence). The V gene end was trimmed by 4 bases and the J gene end by 3 bases; junction bases not matched to a gene: 8. The CDR3 is made up of 16 amino acids. The CDR3 DNA is TGTGCCAGCAGCTCCTTAGCGGGACCGGACTACAATGAGCAGTTCTTC. As protein: CASSSLAGPDYNEQFF.

The table lists this clone with a count of one. The chain is built from TRBV18 and TRBJ1-5; D gene ambiguous. The germline CDR1 and CDR2 sequences are KGHSH and LQKENI. Trimming left V 7 bases short and J 4 bases short, with 14 bases between. There are 14 residues in the CDR3. This CDR3 is CASWPGGANQPQHF. For the CDR3, the DNA is TGTGCCAGCTGGCCGGGAGGTGCTAATCAGCCCCAGCATTTT.

The gene calls are TRBV30 and TRBJ1-6; a weak D match, TRBD1 (5 bases). The ends were cut back, 5 bases at V and 13 bases at J, with 9 bases in the middle. CDR3 length: 10 amino acids. Germline assignment: CDR1 GTSNPN and CDR2 SVGIG (reference sequence). This CDR3 reads CAWGGSPLHF. In DNA, the CDR3 is TGTGCCTGGGGGGGGAGTCCCCTCCACTTT.

The chain couples TRBV24-1 to TRBJ2-3; unclear D gene. Trimming shortened V by 2 bases and J by 2 bases, and 7 bases separated the two germline ends. In germline, CDR1 is KGHDR, CDR2 SFDVKD. The CDR3 loop spans 14 amino acids. The CDR3, as DNA: TGTGCCACCAGTGATTCCAGGTCCACAGATACGCAGTATTTT. This codes for CATSDSRSTDTQYF.

The chain joins TRBV6-5 to TRBJ2-7; 10 bases line up with TRBD1. Germline CDR1 MNHEY, CDR2 SVGAGI. This CDR3 is built from 16 residues. V trimming: 0 bases; J trimming: 3 bases; junction bases outside the gene matches: 5. The DNA of the CDR3 is TGTGCCAGCAGTTACTCTCATGGACAGGGGGTCTACGAGCAGTACTTC. It encodes CASSYSHGQGVYEQYF.

The J gene is TRBJ1-1, the V gene TRBV4-3; D unresolved. Germline CDR1 LGHNA, CDR2 YSLEER. Trimming took 4 bases from V and 2 from J, leaving 17 bases between them. The CDR3 has 16 residues. This chain's CDR3 is CASSPLLLEANTEAFF. DNA for the CDR3: TGCGCCAGCAGCCCCCTACTGTTGGAGGCAAACACTGAAGCTTTCTTT.

V and J are TRBV5-1 and TRBJ2-2; 11 nucleotides line up with TRBD2. Trimming at V came to 4 bases and at J to 5 bases, leaving 7 bases not matched to a gene. Germline V gene sequence: CDR1 SGHRS, CDR2 YFSETQ. CDR3 length: 16 residues. CDR3 sequence: CASSARLAGLTGELFF. The CDR3 nucleotides read TGCGCCAGCAGCGCCCGACTAGCGGGGCTTACCGGGGAGCTGTTTTTT.

The chain uses TRBV4-1 and TRBJ2-7; TRBD1 is a possible D gene (5 bases). The CDR3 loop spans 15 amino acids. Trimming shortened V by 3 bases and J by 4 bases, and 16 bases separated the two germline ends. Per the germline V gene, CDR1 is MGHRA and CDR2 is YSYEKL. CDR3 nucleotides: TGCGCCAGCAGCCATGAGGCGACAGCCGGTTACGAGCAGTACTTC. It codes for CASSHEATAGYEQYF.

The chain combines TRBV30 with TRBJ1-1, with 9 bases fitting TRBD1. The CDR3 runs to 12 residues. The germline gives CDR1 GTSNPN, CDR2 SVGIG (reference sequence). Germline trimming cut 3 bases from V and 7 bases from J; bases unmatched to any gene: 3. The CDR3 sequence is CAWRWTGDEAFF. The DNA of the CDR3 is TGTGCCTGGAGGTGGACAGGGGATGAAGCTTTCTTT.

The chain couples TRBV11-2 to TRBJ2-3; no reliable D call. Germline lookup yields CDR1 SGHAT and CDR2 FQNNGV. The CDR3 loop spans 13 amino acids. V lost 1 base and J lost 5, with 7 bases in between. CDR3 DNA: TGTGCCAGCAGCTTAGTAGTCGGAGATACGCAGTATTTT. Its translation is CASSLVVGDTQYF.

The chain combines TRBV30 with TRBJ2-4; tentative D call: TRBD2 (7 bases). V was cut by 0 bases and J by 8 bases, with 14 bases left in between. The V gene's germline CDR1 is GTSNPN and CDR2 SVGIG (reference sequence). The length of the CDR3 is 14 residues. CDR3 nucleotides: TGTGCCTGGAGTGTAGGCAGGGGAGGGGACATTCAGTACTTC. Encoded protein: CAWSVGRGGDIQYF.

The V gene is TRBV7-8, the J gene TRBJ2-7; 9 bases are shared with TRBD1. V shed 4 bases and J 4 bases; nucleotides not matched to a gene: 8. There are 15 residues in the CDR3. Looked up from germline, CDR1 is SGHVS and CDR2 is FQNEAQ. CDR3 amino acids: CASSSPSGQGYEQYF. CDR3 sequence (DNA): TGTGCCAGCAGCTCACCTTCTGGACAGGGGTACGAGCAGTACTTC. Full variable domain (outside the CDR3, taken from reference TRBV7-8 and TRBJ2-7): GAGVSQSPRYKVAKRGQDVALRCDPISGHVSLFWYQQALGQGPEFLTYFQNEAQLDKSGLPSDRFFAERPEGSVSTLKIQRTQQEDSAVYLCASSSPSGQGYEQYFGPGTRLTVT.

V usage is TRBV12-5 and J usage is TRBJ1-1; D gene ambiguous. With 1 base removed from V and 8 bases from J, the gap between germline ends came to 8 bases. The CDR3 runs 12 residues. CDR1 is LGHNT and CDR2 is FRNRAP in the germline V gene. CDR3 coding DNA: TGTGCTAGTGGTTTGGCCCTAGGAGAAGCTTTCTTT. Protein sequence: CASGLALGEAFF.

The chain links TRBV4-1 to TRBJ2-5; 12 bases match TRBD2. V was pared by 4 bases and J by 7 bases, with 4 bases of the junction left unmatched. The CDR3 runs to 14 residues. CDR1 and CDR2 (germline): MGHRA, YSYEKL. DNA of the CDR3: TGCGCCAGCAGCCGGACTAGCGGGATTGGGACCCAGTACTTC. It specifies CASSRTSGIGTQYF.

In regard to this clone: This CDR3 is also generated by other DNA sequences in the sample. The gene calls are TRBV18 and TRBJ1-4, with D perhaps TRBD1 (5 bases). V lost 2 bases, J lost 8 bases, and 12 bases lay in between. The CDR3 is 14 amino acids. CDR1 and CDR2 (germline): KGHSH, LQKENI. CDR3 residues: CASSPFREGEKLFF. The CDR3 DNA reads as TGTGCCAGCTCACCATTCAGGGAAGGCGAAAAACTGTTTTTT.

V is TRBV9 and J is TRBJ2-1, with a tentative D call TRBD2 (6 bases). The CDR3 has 13 amino acids. CDR1 is SGDLS, CDR2 YYNGEE, per germline. V was shortened by 7 bases and J by 6 bases, with 14 bases between the two germline ends. In DNA form, the CDR3 reads TGTGCCAGCGGGGGAACGGGACTCAATGAGCAGTTCTTC. Amino acids: CASGGTGLNEQFF.

In regard to this clone: The same CDR3 is also encoded by other DNA sequences in this sample. The chain carries TRBV5-1 and TRBJ2-3; D unresolved. V was shortened by 5 bases and J by 1 base, with 17 bases between the two germline ends. Germline V gives CDR1 SGHRS, CDR2 YFSETQ. CDR3 size: 16 residues. The CDR3 DNA reads TGCGCCAGCAGTTTGAACACCGCGGCGCGCACAGATACGCAGTATTTT. This sequence encodes CASSLNTAARTDTQYF. Full variable domain (rest looked up from reference TRBV5-1 and TRBJ2-3): KAGVTQTPRYLIKTRGQQVTLSCSPISGHRSVSWYQQTPGQGLQFLFEYFSETQRNKGNFPGRFSGRQFSNSRSEMNVSTLELGDSALYLCASSLNTAARTDTQYFGPGTRLTVL.

V is TRBV19 and J is TRBJ1-4, with D possibly TRBD1 on 5 matching bases. In germline, CDR1 is LNHDA, CDR2 SQIVND (reference sequence). The CDR3 length is 12 residues. Deletions cut 6 bases from V and 7 bases from J, with 9 bases between. CDR3 loop: CASSITGEKLFF. In DNA form, the CDR3 reads TGTGCCAGTAGCATAACAGGTGAAAAACTGTTTTTT.

This chain joins TRBV6-5 and TRBJ1-5; 7 bases align to TRBD1. J lost 7 bases, V lost 3 bases, and 3 bases had no gene match. The germline gives CDR1 MNHEY, CDR2 SVGAGI. The CDR3 runs 13 residues. CDR3 coding DNA: TGTGCCAGCAGTTATAACAGGGGACAGCCCCAGCATTTT. It yields the protein CASSYNRGQPQHF.

The chain has TRBV20-1 and TRBJ2-5; 8 bases line up with TRBD2. The CDR3 is 11 residues long. From germline, CDR1 is DFQATT and CDR2 SNEGSKA (reference sequence). The CDR3 loop is CTPGGRETQYF. CDR3 bases: TGCACCCCGGGAGGGCGCGAGACCCAGTACTTC.

This chain connects TRBV7-9 to TRBJ2-1; 9 bases are shared with TRBD2. V was clipped by 5 bases and J by 8 bases; unmatched bases: 13. Germline V CDR1 and CDR2: SEHNR, FQNEAQ (reference sequence). This CDR3 is 16 amino acids long. The CDR3 nucleotides read TGTGCCAGCAGCCCCTCTGGCGGGAGGGCCGGCCATGAGCAGTTCTTC. This codes for CASSPSGGRAGHEQFF.

V gene TRBV2 combines with J gene TRBJ2-7; perhaps TRBD1 as D (5 bases). The V gene lost 10 bases and the J gene lost 2 bases, with 12 bases spanning the gap. CDR1 SNHLY and CDR2 FYNNEI come from the germline V gene. CDR3 size: 12 residues. CDR3 nucleotide sequence: TGTGCCACCCAGGGCAGGACCTACGAGCAGTACTTC. Protein sequence: CATQGRTYEQYF.

In regard to this clone: A junction end diverges from the germline sequence, so it may reflect a read error. The J gene is TRBJ2-7, the V gene TRBV19; TRBD1 agrees at 8 bases. This CDR3 is built from 12 residues. Germline assignment: CDR1 LNHDA and CDR2 SQIVND (reference sequence). CDR3 residues: CASSIDRGTGSF. CDR3 coding DNA: TGTGCCAGTAGTATAGATCGAGGGACAGGATCGTTC.

The CDR3 DNA is TGCGCCAGCAGCTTGGGGACAGGGGGTCAGCCCCAGCATTTT. Translation gives CASSLGTGGQPQHF. The gene calls are TRBV5-1 and TRBJ1-5, with 10 bases fitting TRBD1. CDR1 SGHRS and CDR2 YFSETQ come from the germline V gene. This CDR3 is built from 14 residues. V shed 0 bases, J shed 6 bases, and the junction held 0 bases outside the gene matches.

The chain has TRBV12-5 and TRBJ2-1; D perhaps matches TRBD2 (6 bases). The CDR3 spans 15 residues. Per the germline V gene, CDR1 is LGHNT and CDR2 is FRNRAP. V gave up 0 bases and J gave up 5 bases, with 11 bases separating them. CDR3 nucleotides: TGTGCTAGTGGTTTGGTCGCGGGACGACACAATGAGCAGTTCTTC. This sequence encodes CASGLVAGRHNEQFF. The full variable domain, with the rest looked up from reference TRBV12-5 and TRBJ2-1, is DARVTQTPRHKVTEMGQEVTMRCQPILGHNTVFWYRQTMMQGLELLAYFRNRAPLDDSGMPKDRFSAEMPDATLATLKIQPSEPRDSAVYFCASGLVAGRHNEQFFGPGTRLTVL.

This sequence joins TRBV30 and TRBJ2-7, with a possible D match to TRBD1 (5 bases). The CDR3 extends over 15 amino acids. V lost 0 bases to trimming and J lost 3 bases, with 15 bases between them. Germline V lookup: CDR1 GTSNPN, CDR2 SVGIG (reference sequence). DNA of the CDR3: TGTGCCTGGAGTGTCGGTTTAGGGGAAATCTACGAGCAGTACTTC. Translation gives CAWSVGLGEIYEQYF. Supplemented by reference TRBV30 and TRBJ2-7, the full variable domain reads SQTIHQWPATLVQPVGSPLSLECTVEGTSNPNLYWYRQAAGRGLQLLFYSVGIGQISSEVPQNLSASRPQDRQFILSSKKLLLSDSGFYLCAWSVGLGEIYEQYFGPGTRLTVT.